The T cell receptor (beta chain) under discussion was sequenced for a study of T-cell reconstitution after alpha-beta-depleted transplantation in children. Using unique molecular identifiers, the investigators prepared the TCRbeta library. Each CDR3 protein gets one entry after TCRdb re-called the PCR reads with MiXCR. The data show 250,000 to 400,000 distinct CDR3 sequences, around 20% seen once. Germline loops: CDR1 SGDLS, CDR2 YYNGEE. Trimming shortened V by 4 bases and J by 2 bases, and 14 bases separated the two germline ends. The CDR3 consists of 15 residues. The TCR originated in a male patient between 10 and 17 years old who had a stem cell transplant for acute lymphoblastic leukemia, so the T cells may come from the graft donor. The sequenced sample was PBMCs, mostly from graft donor cells, obtained 180 days after TCRalphabeta/CD19-depleted stem cell transplant. The V and J genes are TRBV9 and TRBJ2-3, with D uncertain. The CDR3 DNA sequence: TGTGCCAGCAGCCTTCGACACGTATTCACAGATACGCAGTATTTT. It translates to CASSLRHVFTDTQYF. The full variable domain, in which reference TRBV9 and TRBJ2-3 provide the parts outside the CDR3, is DSGVTQTPKHLITATGQRVTLRCSPRSGDLSVYWYQQSLDQGLQFLIQYYNGEERAKGNILERFSAQQFPDLHSELNLSSLELGDSALYFCASSLRHVFTDTQYFGPGTRLTVL.